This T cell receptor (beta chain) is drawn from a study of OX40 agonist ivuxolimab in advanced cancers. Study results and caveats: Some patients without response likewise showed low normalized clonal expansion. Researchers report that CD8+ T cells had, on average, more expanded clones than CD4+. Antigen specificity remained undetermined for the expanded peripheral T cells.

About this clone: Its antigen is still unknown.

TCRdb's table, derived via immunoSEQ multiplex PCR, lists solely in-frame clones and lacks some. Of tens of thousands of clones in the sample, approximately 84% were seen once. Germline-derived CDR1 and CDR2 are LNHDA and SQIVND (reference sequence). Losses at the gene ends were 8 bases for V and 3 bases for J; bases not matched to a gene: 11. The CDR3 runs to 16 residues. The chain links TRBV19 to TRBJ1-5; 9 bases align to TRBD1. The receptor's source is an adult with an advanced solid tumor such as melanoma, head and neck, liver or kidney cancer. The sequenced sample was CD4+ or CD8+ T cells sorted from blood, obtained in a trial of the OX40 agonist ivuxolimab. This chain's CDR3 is CASANRGQGLNQPQHF. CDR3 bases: TGTGCCAGTGCTAATAGGGGACAGGGCCTCAATCAGCCCCAGCATTTT.